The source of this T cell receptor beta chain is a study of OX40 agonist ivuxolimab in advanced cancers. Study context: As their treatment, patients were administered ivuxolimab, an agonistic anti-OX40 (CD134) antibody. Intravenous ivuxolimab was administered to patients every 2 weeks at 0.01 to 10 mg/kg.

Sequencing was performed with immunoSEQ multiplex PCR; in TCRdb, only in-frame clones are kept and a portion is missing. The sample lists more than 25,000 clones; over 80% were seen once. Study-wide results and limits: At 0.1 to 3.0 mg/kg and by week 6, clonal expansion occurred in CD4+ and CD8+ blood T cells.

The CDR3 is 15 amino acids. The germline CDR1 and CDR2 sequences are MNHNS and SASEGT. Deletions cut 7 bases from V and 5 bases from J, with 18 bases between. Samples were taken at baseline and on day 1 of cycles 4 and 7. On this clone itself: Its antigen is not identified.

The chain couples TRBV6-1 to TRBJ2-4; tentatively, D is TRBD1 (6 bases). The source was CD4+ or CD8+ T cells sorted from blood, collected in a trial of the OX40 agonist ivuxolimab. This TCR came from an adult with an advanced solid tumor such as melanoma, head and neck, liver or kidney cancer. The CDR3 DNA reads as TGTGCCAGCACCCCGGCCCGGGACACACAAAACATTCAGTACTTC. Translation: CASTPARDTQNIQYF.